This T cell receptor (beta chain) appears in the sequencing data of a study of patients and donors after allogeneic stem cell transplantation. Trimming stripped 7 bases from V and 11 bases from J, with 8 bases between. Germline V gene lookup returns CDR1 ENHRY and CDR2 SYGVKD. There are 9 residues in the CDR3. This clonotype was counted many times. MiXCR was run by TCRdb on the RT-PCR reads, yielding one entry per CDR3 protein. Here the sample spans fewer than 95,000 distinct CDR3 sequences, around 5% being singletons. The sequenced sample consisted of blood, either unsorted or a sorted T cell fraction (not recorded which). The chain joins TRBV10-3 to TRBJ1-1; the D is unclear. The clonotype was recovered from a human donor who was either an allogeneic HSCT recipient or a stem cell or donor lymphocyte infusion donor (not recorded which). It is not recorded whose cells these are; they may come from a transplant donor. The CDR3 is CAITHWAFF. The CDR3 DNA sequence: TGTGCCATCACCCATTGGGCTTTCTTT.